This T cell receptor beta chain is drawn from a study of shared T cell receptors in the human thymus. Generated by immunoSEQ multiplex PCR, the TCRdb table keeps only in-frame clones and is missing some. Of roughly 710,000 clones listed, approximately 85% are singletons. Germline V CDR1 and CDR2: MGHDK, SYGVNS. Trimming cost V 3 bases and J 2 bases, with 6 bases left between them. CDR3 length: 13 amino acids. These data were also reused for a study on human thymus T cells. That publication notes: Corrective heart surgery yielded the resections from which the thymus tissue came. Seemingly biased V and J gene usage marked thymic and blood repertoires.

Sequences were obtained from thymocytes. This sequence joins TRBV25-1 and TRBJ2-3; D is unclear. This clonotype was obtained from a girl less than two years old with a congenital heart defect. CDR3 in DNA: TGTGCCAGCAGTGATTTAGCCACAGATACGCAGTATTTT. Amino acids: CASSDLATDTQYF.